Below are 28 T cell receptor beta chains sequenced from a single sample in a study of blood T cell repertoires in COVID-19. The protocol was immunoSEQ multiplex PCR, while the TCRdb copy is restricted to in-frame clones and leaves out a portion. The sample lists about 220,000 clones; 80% to 85% were seen once. Source material: peripheral blood. Every receptor here comes from a woman aged 55-69 years with acute or convalescent COVID-19.

The CDR3 bases are TGTGCCAGTAGAACCGGGGGGAGCTATGGCTACACCTTC. It codes for CASRTGGSYGYTF. This sequence joins TRBV19 and TRBJ1-2; possible D gene TRBD1, 5 bases. This CDR3 is built from 13 residues. Germline V gene lookup returns CDR1 LNHDA and CDR2 SQIVND (reference sequence). Trimming took 6 bases from V and 4 from J, leaving 12 bases between them. The full variable domain, completed using reference TRBV19 and TRBJ1-2, is DGGITQSPKYLFRKEGQNVTLSCEQNLNHDAMYWYRQDPGQGLRLIYYSQIVNDFQKGDIAEGYSVSREKKESFPLTVTSAQKNPTAFYLCASRTGGSYGYTFGSGTRLTVV.

The rearrangement links TRBV27 to TRBJ1-1; 9 bases are a match to TRBD1. V lost 5 bases to trimming and J lost 3 bases; unmatched junction nucleotides: 7. This CDR3 region has 15 residues. Germline V lookup: CDR1 MNHEY, CDR2 SMNVEV (reference sequence). For the CDR3, the DNA is TGTGCCAGCAGTCCAACAGGGGGCCGATACACTGAAGCTTTCTTT. Translation gives CASSPTGGRYTEAFF.

This sequence joins TRBV29-1 and TRBJ1-1; D might be TRBD1 (6 bases). The CDR3 is made up of 13 amino acids. Germline CDR1 SQVTM, CDR2 ANQGSEA. Trimming left V 7 bases short and J 2 bases short, with 14 bases between. CDR3 residues: CSARTDTNTEAFF. The CDR3 DNA reads as TGCAGCGCCCGGACAGATACAAACACTGAAGCTTTCTTT.

The V call is TRBV27, the J call TRBJ1-5; D is perhaps TRBD1 (5 bases). CDR3 length: 14 amino acids. Trimming took 8 bases from V and 0 from J, leaving 11 bases between them. The germline V gene has CDR1 MNHEY and CDR2 SMNVEV (reference sequence). The DNA of the CDR3 is TGTGCCAGCGCCAGGGAATATAGCAATCAGCCCCAGCATTTT. This encodes CASAREYSNQPQHF.

The chain joins TRBV7-9 to TRBJ2-7; 7 bases match TRBD2. This CDR3 has 15 amino acids. J gave up 2 bases and V 1 base, and 5 bases lay outside the gene matches. CDR1 is SEHNR and CDR2 is FQNEAQ in the germline V gene (reference sequence). The CDR3 spells CASSLVGLEAYEQYF. CDR3 nucleotides: TGTGCCAGCAGCTTAGTAGGACTAGAGGCCTACGAGCAGTACTTC.

This chain links TRBV19 with TRBJ2-2, with TRBD1 matching 7 bases. Germline V lookup: CDR1 LNHDA, CDR2 SQIVND (reference sequence). The CDR3 contains 13 residues. J lost 6 bases, V lost 6 bases, and 4 bases had no gene match. As DNA, the CDR3 is TGTGCCAGTAGCAGCACAGGGGCCGGGGAGCTGTTTTTT. It translates to CASSSTGAGELFF.

This clone was seen once. This sequence joins TRBV11-2 and TRBJ2-3, with a tentative D call TRBD2 (7 bases). Germline CDR1 and CDR2: SGHAT and FQNNGV. V dropped 7 bases and J dropped 0 bases, with 20 bases sitting between them. This CDR3 is built from 17 residues. The CDR3 sequence is CASTTRGGGASTDTQYF. Written as DNA, the CDR3 is TGTGCCAGCACCACCAGAGGGGGGGGAGCTAGCACAGATACGCAGTATTTT.

The chain joins TRBV3-1 (or the pseudogene TRBV3-2) to TRBJ2-7, with 7 nucleotides matching TRBD1. CDR1 is LGHDT and CDR2 is YNNKEL in the germline V gene (reference sequence). This CDR3 spans 12 amino acids. V was clipped by 1 base and J by 8 bases; unmatched bases: 2. CDR3 loop: CASSQGQGKQYF. The DNA for the CDR3 is TGTGCCAGCAGCCAAGGACAGGGCAAGCAGTACTTC.

The rearrangement joins TRBV30 to TRBJ1-1; TRBD1 aligns across 7 bases. CDR1 and CDR2 (germline): GTSNPN, SVGIG (reference sequence). This CDR3 has 13 residues. J gave up 3 bases and V 5 bases, and 6 bases lay outside the gene matches. The CDR3 DNA follows: TGTGCCTGGGCCGGGACAGCTTACACTGAAGCTTTCTTT. It is translated as CAWAGTAYTEAFF.

J is TRBJ2-1 and V is TRBV6-2 or TRBV6-3, with D possibly being TRBD2 (5 bases). V lost 4 bases and J lost 12, with 10 bases in between. Germline V gene data show CDR1 as MNHEY and CDR2 as SVGEGT. CDR3 length equals 11 residues. This chain's CDR3 is CASSWVGGQFF. CDR3 nucleotides: TGTGCCAGCAGTTGGGTCGGAGGGCAGTTCTTC.

The V and J genes are TRBV12-3 or TRBV12-4 and TRBJ1-2; TRBD1 matches 7 bases. With V trimmed by 3 bases and J by 4 bases, 2 bases remained unmatched. This CDR3 is 13 amino acids long. The CDR3: CASSLGQPYGYTF. The CDR3 DNA reads as TGTGCCAGCAGTTTGGGACAGCCCTATGGCTACACCTTC.

The rearrangement links TRBV6-5 to TRBJ2-1, with TRBD2 matching 15 bases. Looked up from germline, CDR1 is MNHEY and CDR2 is SVGAGI. The CDR3 has 14 amino acids. Trimming took 8 bases from V and 8 from J; bases not matched to a gene: 4. The chain's CDR3 is CASRTSGGAYEQFF. The CDR3, as DNA: TGTGCCAGCCGGACTAGCGGGGGGGCCTATGAGCAGTTCTTC.

The chain couples TRBV19 to TRBJ1-1, with 8 bases aligning to TRBD1. V was pared by 7 bases and J by 3 bases, with 7 bases of the junction left unmatched. Germline V lookup: CDR1 LNHDA, CDR2 SQIVND (reference sequence). The CDR3 extends over 14 amino acids. This CDR3 reads CASKPTGADTEAFF. The CDR3 DNA reads TGTGCCAGTAAACCGACAGGGGCGGACACTGAAGCTTTCTTT.

This clone was seen only a few times. The chain joins TRBV12-3 or TRBV12-4 to TRBJ1-4; D unresolved. The CDR3 contains 12 residues. Trimming cost V 4 bases and J 8 bases, with 8 bases left between them. The CDR3 is CASSSAREKLFF. CDR3 in DNA: TGTGCCAGCAGTTCCGCCCGGGAAAAACTGTTTTTT.

This rearrangement joins TRBV3-1 (or the pseudogene TRBV3-2) to TRBJ1-1; weak D call: TRBD1 (5 bases). The germline V gene has CDR1 LGHDT and CDR2 YNNKEL (reference sequence). The CDR3 totals 15 residues. Trimming removed 1 base from V and 3 bases from J, with 12 bases in between. CDR3 loop: CASSQGAGRYTEAFF. The CDR3 region has the DNA TGTGCCAGCAGCCAAGGTGCAGGGCGCTACACTGAAGCTTTCTTT.

The rearrangement uses TRBV6-5 and TRBJ2-1; possibly TRBD1 for D (5 bases). Trimming shortened V by 6 bases and J by 0 bases, and 12 bases separated the two germline ends. Germline assignment: CDR1 MNHEY and CDR2 SVGAGI. The CDR3 totals 15 residues. CDR3 residues: CASRMTDRSYNEQFF. Here the CDR3 DNA reads TGTGCCAGCAGAATGACAGATCGCTCCTACAATGAGCAGTTCTTC.

The chain uses TRBV2 and TRBJ2-3; 12 bases are a match to TRBD2. CDR3 length: 16 amino acids. V lost 6 bases to trimming and J lost 4 bases; unmatched junction nucleotides: 8. Germline assignment: CDR1 SNHLY and CDR2 FYNNEI. This CDR3 is CASSATSGGISDTQYF. Written as DNA, the CDR3 is TGTGCCAGCAGCGCCACTAGCGGGGGGATCTCAGATACGCAGTATTTT.

This rearrangement joins TRBV2 to TRBJ1-4, with TRBD1 matching 7 bases. Trimming at V came to 5 bases and at J to 0 bases, leaving 6 bases not matched to a gene. The germline V gene has CDR1 SNHLY and CDR2 FYNNEI. The CDR3 has 16 residues. CDR3 sequence (DNA): TGTGCCAGCAGTTCGGGGCAGGGGGCAACTAATGAAAAACTGTTTTTT. This sequence encodes CASSSGQGATNEKLFF.

This chain uses TRBV18 with TRBJ2-6; D not certain. Germline loops: CDR1 KGHSH, CDR2 LQKENI. V dropped 6 bases and J dropped 0 bases, with 3 bases sitting between them. This CDR3 is built from 13 residues. The CDR3 nucleotides are TGTGCCAGCTCCTCCTCTGGGGCCAACGTCCTGACTTTC. This gives the protein CASSSSGANVLTF. Full variable domain (missing parts from reference TRBV18 and TRBJ2-6): NAGVMQNPRHLVRRRGQEARLRCSPMKGHSHVYWYRQLPEEGLKFMVYLQKENIIDESGMPKERFSAEFPKEGPSILRIQQVVRGDSAAYFCASSSSGANVLTFGAGSRLTVL.

The chain is built from TRBV29-1 and TRBJ1-2; 9 bases align to TRBD1. The CDR3 loop spans 13 amino acids. The germline V gene has CDR1 SQVTM and CDR2 ANQGSEA. Trimming took 6 bases from V and 8 from J; bases not matched to a gene: 10. CDR3 residues: CSVDRQGEGGYTF. The DNA for the CDR3 is TGCAGCGTAGACCGACAGGGGGAGGGAGGCTACACCTTC.

This chain links TRBV19 with TRBJ2-3; 9 nucleotides align to TRBD1. Germline CDR1 LNHDA, CDR2 SQIVND (reference sequence). CDR3 length equals 14 residues. J lost 4 bases, V lost 4 bases, and 3 bases had no gene match. Written as DNA, the CDR3 is TGTGCCAGTAGTAAGGACAGGGGTTCAGATACGCAGTATTTT. Protein product: CASSKDRGSDTQYF.

The chain links TRBV4-1 to TRBJ1-1, with D maybe TRBD1 (5 bases). Trimming stripped 5 bases from V and 1 base from J, with 14 bases between. CDR3 length: 15 residues. Per the germline V gene, CDR1 is MGHRA and CDR2 is YSYEKL. In DNA, the CDR3 is TGCGCCAGCAGCGCGCGACAGCGGGAGAACACTGAAGCTTTCTTT. As protein: CASSARQRENTEAFF.

The genes are TRBV27 and TRBJ1-3; D is possibly TRBD1 (6 bases). This CDR3 region has 16 residues. The germline gives CDR1 MNHEY, CDR2 SMNVEV (reference sequence). V was trimmed by 5 bases and J by 0 bases, leaving 14 bases between them. This chain's CDR3 is CASSPAGVTSGNTIYF. CDR3 coding DNA: TGTGCCAGCAGTCCCGCAGGGGTAACCTCTGGAAACACCATATATTTT.

The CDR3 protein is CASSEGTADPGSGNTIYF. The CDR3 DNA reads as TGTGCCAGCAGTGAGGGGACAGCGGACCCAGGCTCTGGAAACACCATATATTTT. V is TRBV6-1 and J is TRBJ1-3; TRBD1 agrees at 7 bases. With 3 bases clipped from V and 0 bases from J, the junction kept 11 bases outside the gene matches. Per germline, CDR1 MNHNS and CDR2 SASEGT. The CDR3 extends over 18 amino acids.

The chain joins TRBV18 to TRBJ1-4, with D uncertain. V dropped 3 bases and J dropped 5 bases, with 7 bases sitting between them. The CDR3 is made up of 13 amino acids. Germline CDR1 is KGHSH and CDR2 is LQKENI. As DNA, the CDR3 is TGTGCCAGCTCACCCTCGGGGAATGAAAAACTGTTTTTT. Translating gives CASSPSGNEKLFF.

The chain carries TRBV6-2 or TRBV6-3 and TRBJ2-2, with 7 bases identical to TRBD2. With V trimmed by 2 bases and J by 7 bases, 13 bases remained unmatched. CDR3 length equals 17 residues. Germline V gene lookup returns CDR1 MNHEY and CDR2 SVGEGT. The CDR3 spells CASSYGSVGTINGELFF. In DNA form, the CDR3 reads TGTGCCAGCAGTTACGGGTCCGTTGGGACTATCAACGGGGAGCTGTTTTTT.

V is TRBV2 and J is TRBJ1-2, with TRBD1 matching 7 bases. This CDR3 is built from 16 residues. Germline V gene data show CDR1 as SNHLY and CDR2 as FYNNEI. The trim removed 5 bases at V and 0 bases at J, leaving 9 bases unmatched. DNA of the CDR3: TGTGCCAGCAGTTCAGATGGGACAGAAACTAACTATGGCTACACCTTC. This gives the protein CASSSDGTETNYGYTF.

The genes are TRBV27 and TRBJ1-1, with 9 bases fitting TRBD1. Looked up from germline, CDR1 is MNHEY and CDR2 is SMNVEV (reference sequence). The trim removed 5 bases at V and 2 bases at J, leaving 6 bases unmatched. CDR3 length: 15 residues. The CDR3 DNA sequence: TGTGCCAGCAGTCGGACAGGGGTAGGAAACACTGAAGCTTTCTTT. Translated, it gives CASSRTGVGNTEAFF.